The 30 T cell receptor beta chains below all came from one sample that was sequenced in a study of T-cell memory formation after mild COVID-19. TCRdb called the 5' RACE reads again in MiXCR, with one record for every CDR3 protein. The sample has approximately 490,000 distinct CDR3 sequences; 20% are singletons. The material sequenced was PBMCs or a T cell subset sorted from them (not recorded which). The receptor set was obtained from an adult woman who had mild COVID-19 (a few samples of this study predate the infection). Cell type and time point are not known.

The chain is built from TRBV20-1 and TRBJ2-1; no reliable D call. Germline V CDR1 and CDR2: DFQATT, SNEGSKA (reference sequence). The germline V and J ends were trimmed by 0 bases and 6 bases, with 9 bases remaining between them. This CDR3 is 13 amino acids long. CDR3 residues: CSARDLWTNEQFF. CDR3 in DNA: TGCAGTGCTAGAGATCTTTGGACCAATGAGCAGTTCTTC.

The sample holds a few counts of this clonotype. V usage is TRBV3-1 and J usage is TRBJ2-7; 9 nucleotides match TRBD1. V was clipped by 1 base and J by 7 bases; unmatched bases: 11. Germline CDR1 reads LGHDT; CDR2 reads YNNKEL (reference sequence). CDR3 length: 16 residues. The CDR3 DNA sequence: TGTGCCAGCAGCCAAGTAGGGGGACAGGGAGCAAGGGAGCAGTACTTC. This translates into CASSQVGGQGAREQYF.

Written as DNA, the CDR3 is TGTGCCAGCAGCTTACCTCAGGGGGCTGAAGCTTTCTTT. Its translation is CASSLPQGAEAFF. The V gene is TRBV7-2, the J gene TRBJ1-1; 7 nucleotides match TRBD1. Trimming cost V 2 bases and J 6 bases; bases outside gene matches: 3. The germline V gene encodes CDR1 SGHTA and CDR2 FQGNSA. The CDR3 is 13 amino acids.

The chain combines TRBV6-2 or TRBV6-3 with TRBJ2-5; TRBD1 matches 11 bases. The CDR3 totals 15 residues. The germline V gene encodes CDR1 MNHEY and CDR2 SVGEGT. Germline trimming cut 5 bases from V and 5 bases from J; bases unmatched to any gene: 7. The CDR3 region has the DNA TGTGCCAGCAGTAAACTAGGGACAGGGGGGGAGACCCAGTACTTC. Its protein is CASSKLGTGGETQYF.

The genes are TRBV6-5 and TRBJ2-1; either TRBD1 or TRBD2 may supply D (5 bases each). Per the germline V gene, CDR1 is MNHEY and CDR2 is SVGAGI. The CDR3 totals 13 residues. V lost 7 bases, J lost 0 bases, and 7 bases lay in between. In DNA, the CDR3 is TGTGCCAGCATGGGACCCTCCTACAATGAGCAGTTCTTC. Protein: CASMGPSYNEQFF.

This chain connects TRBV19 to TRBJ2-1, with D possibly matching TRBD2 (5 bases). Germline values: CDR1 LNHDA, CDR2 SQIVND (reference sequence). The V end was cut by 7 bases, the J end by 6 bases, with 19 bases between. This CDR3 contains 15 residues. Written as DNA, the CDR3 is TGTGCCAGTACCATCTCGGGCTCCGGGGTCAATGAGCAGTTCTTC. It yields the protein CASTISGSGVNEQFF.

V is TRBV5-1 and J is TRBJ1-1; D is unresolved. The V gene's germline CDR1 is SGHRS and CDR2 YFSETQ. The CDR3 is 13 residues long. The V end lost 4 bases, the J end lost 1 base, and 8 bases lay between the germline ends. The CDR3 region is CASSHTENTEAFF. The CDR3 bases are TGCGCCAGCAGCCATACAGAGAACACTGAAGCTTTCTTT.

This clonotype turned up a few times. The chain recombines TRBV7-3 with TRBJ2-1; 7 nucleotides align to TRBD2. V lost 0 bases and J lost 10; bases outside the gene matches: 6. The CDR3 sequence is 14 residues long. The germline CDR1 and CDR2 sequences are SGHTA and FQGTGA. The CDR3 sequence is CASSLTPGLSEQFF. The CDR3 DNA reads TGTGCCAGCAGCTTAACCCCGGGACTATCGGAGCAGTTCTTC.

This chain links TRBV2 with TRBJ1-1, with TRBD1 as a possible D gene (6 bases). V lost 7 bases, J lost 5 bases, and 14 bases lay in between. The CDR3 sequence is 13 residues long. Germline V gives CDR1 SNHLY, CDR2 FYNNEI. In nucleotides, the CDR3 is TGTGCCAGCATCGAACAGGGTTTAACTGAAGCTTTCTTT. Amino acid sequence: CASIEQGLTEAFF. The entire variable domain, with the rest obtained from reference TRBV2 and TRBJ1-1, is as follows: EPEVTQTPSHQVTQMGQEVILRCVPISNHLYFYWYRQILGQKVEFLVSFYNNEISEKSEIFDDQFSVERPDGSNFTLKIRSTKLEDSAMYFCASIEQGLTEAFFGQGTRLTVV.

This rearrangement joins TRBV27 to TRBJ2-7; unclear D gene. CDR1 is MNHEY, CDR2 SMNVEV, per germline (reference sequence). The CDR3 runs to 16 residues. CDR3 sequence reads: CEKMNWGTARSYEQYF. DNA for the CDR3: TGTGAAAAAATGAATTGGGGTACAGCCCGAAGTTACGAGCAGTACTTC.

V gene TRBV2 combines with J gene TRBJ2-7; 12 nucleotides align to TRBD2. CDR1 SNHLY and CDR2 FYNNEI come from the germline V gene. Germline trimming cut 3 bases from V and 6 bases from J; bases unmatched to any gene: 6. CDR3 length: 15 amino acids. The CDR3: CASSETSGRSREQYF. DNA of the CDR3: TGTGCCAGCAGTGAGACTAGCGGGAGATCGCGCGAGCAGTACTTC. The full variable domain, with the rest looked up from reference TRBV2 and TRBJ2-7, is EPEVTQTPSHQVTQMGQEVILRCVPISNHLYFYWYRQILGQKVEFLVSFYNNEISEKSEIFDDQFSVERPDGSNFTLKIRSTKLEDSAMYFCASSETSGRSREQYFGPGTRLTVT.

The V and J genes are TRBV6-5 and TRBJ2-7; unclear D gene. The CDR3 spans 14 residues. The germline gives CDR1 MNHEY, CDR2 SVGAGI. The V gene lost 6 bases and the J gene lost 1 base, with 13 bases spanning the gap. The CDR3 loop reads CASSPSGFSYEQYF. The CDR3 DNA sequence: TGTGCCAGCAGCCCCTCCGGCTTTTCCTACGAGCAGTACTTC.

The J gene is TRBJ2-1, the V gene TRBV5-1, with 10 positions matching TRBD2. Germline V gene lookup returns CDR1 SGHRS and CDR2 YFSETQ. The CDR3 runs to 15 residues. Trimming removed 2 bases from V and 4 bases from J; junction bases left unmatched: 3. CDR3 sequence reads: CASSFELAGYNEQFF. The CDR3 nucleotides are TGCGCCAGCAGCTTTGAACTAGCGGGGTACAATGAGCAGTTCTTC.

This chain links TRBV7-9 with TRBJ2-1; TRBD2 is a possible D gene (6 bases). The V end was cut by 5 bases, the J end by 6 bases, with 14 bases between. The CDR3 sequence is 14 residues long. From germline, CDR1 is SEHNR and CDR2 FQNEAQ (reference sequence). The CDR3 loop reads CASSPRRAGNEQFF. CDR3 in DNA: TGTGCCAGCAGCCCCCGGAGGGCCGGCAATGAGCAGTTCTTC.

The J gene is TRBJ2-7, the V gene TRBV29-1, with 10 bases matching TRBD2. In germline, CDR1 is SQVTM, CDR2 ANQGSEA. The CDR3 runs 12 residues. Trimming removed 6 bases from V and 5 bases from J; junction bases left unmatched: 4. DNA of the CDR3: TGCAGCGTAAGGCTAGCGGGAGACGAGCAGTACTTC. It is translated as CSVRLAGDEQYF.

V usage is TRBV12-3 or TRBV12-4 and J usage is TRBJ1-1; the match to TRBD1 covers 10 bases. CDR3 length: 16 residues. V shed 2 bases, J shed 0 bases, and the junction held 3 bases outside the gene matches. The CDR3 reads CASSLPDRGLNTEAFF. CDR3 bases: TGTGCCAGCAGTTTACCGGACAGGGGGTTGAACACTGAAGCTTTCTTT.

The table lists this clonotype with a few counts. The V gene is TRBV12-3 or TRBV12-4, the J gene TRBJ2-1; D is undetermined. With 3 bases removed from V and 8 bases from J, the gap between germline ends came to 14 bases. The CDR3 spans 14 residues. The CDR3 sequence is CASSFLNLKDEQFF. CDR3 in DNA: TGTGCCAGCAGTTTTCTCAACTTAAAGGATGAGCAGTTCTTC.

This clonotype was observed a few times. The chain joins TRBV6-2 or TRBV6-3 to TRBJ2-1; no clear D. The CDR3 loop spans 11 amino acids. Trimming stripped 0 bases from V and 10 bases from J, with 4 bases between. Germline V gene lookup returns CDR1 MNHEY and CDR2 SVGEGT. The CDR3, as DNA: TGTGCCAGCAGTTACTCGTTAGAGCAGTTCTTC. Protein: CASSYSLEQFF.

This clonotype was found a few times. The DNA for the CDR3 is TGTGCCAGCCGCAGGGTCCCCCCCGCGAACACCGGGGAGCTGTTTTTT. Amino acids: CASRRVPPANTGELFF. The chain uses TRBV7-8 and TRBJ2-2; maybe TRBD1 (5 bases). The ends were cut back, 8 bases at V and 0 bases at J, with 16 bases in the middle. The V gene's germline CDR1 is SGHVS and CDR2 FQNEAQ. The CDR3 is 16 amino acids.

The V call is TRBV12-3 or TRBV12-4, the J call TRBJ2-3; 7 bases map to TRBD1. Unmatched junction bases numbered 2, after V lost 4 bases and J lost 1 base. CDR3 length: 14 residues. The CDR3 loop is CASSWDSRTDTQYF. The CDR3 DNA reads TGTGCCAGCAGTTGGGACAGCCGCACAGATACGCAGTATTTT.

The chain employs TRBV9 and TRBJ2-6; the D gene is possibly TRBD2 (6 bases). The CDR3 spans 16 residues. Per the germline V gene, CDR1 is SGDLS and CDR2 is YYNGEE. V lost 0 bases to trimming and J lost 1 base, with 8 bases between them. The CDR3 is CASSVGGDSGANVLTF. CDR3 coding DNA: TGTGCCAGCAGCGTAGGCGGGGATTCTGGGGCCAACGTCCTGACTTTC.

The rearrangement joins TRBV7-2 to TRBJ1-4; TRBD1 matches at 9 bases. The CDR3 consists of 14 residues. Looked up from germline, CDR1 is SGHTA and CDR2 is FQGNSA. With V trimmed by 3 bases and J by 7 bases, 3 bases remained unmatched. DNA for the CDR3: TGTGCCAGCAGCTTCGGGACAGGGTTTGAAAAACTGTTTTTT. It yields the protein CASSFGTGFEKLFF.

This chain connects TRBV5-4 to TRBJ2-2; TRBD2 is a possible D gene (7 bases). This CDR3 has 17 amino acids. CDR1 and CDR2 (germline): SGHNT, YYREEE (reference sequence). Trimming cost V 0 bases and J 5 bases, with 17 bases left between them. For the CDR3, the DNA is TGTGCCAGCAGCTTGGCTGGGGGGGCAAGTGGAACCGGGGAGCTGTTTTTT. Translated, it gives CASSLAGGASGTGELFF.

Ten or more counts support this clonotype. V usage is TRBV7-9 and J usage is TRBJ2-1, with D possibly being TRBD2 (5 bases). The length of the CDR3 is 15 residues. CDR1 SEHNR and CDR2 FQNEAQ come from the germline V gene (reference sequence). Trimming cost V 4 bases and J 6 bases, with 16 bases left between them. The CDR3 region is CASSSGLPPGNEQFF. The DNA of the CDR3 is TGTGCCAGCAGCTCCGGACTCCCGCCGGGCAATGAGCAGTTCTTC.

The CDR3 DNA is TGTGCCAGCAGCCATCCGGGCCTAGCCAAAAACATTCAGTACTTC. Protein: CASSHPGLAKNIQYF. The chain combines TRBV7-9 with TRBJ2-4, with D hard to call. The germline V gene encodes CDR1 SEHNR and CDR2 FQNEAQ (reference sequence). Deletions cut 5 bases from V and 0 bases from J, with 11 bases between. The CDR3 totals 15 residues.

The chain joins TRBV30 to TRBJ1-3, with a possible D match to TRBD1 (5 bases). There are 16 residues in the CDR3. With 0 bases removed from V and 0 bases from J, the gap between germline ends came to 12 bases. Germline V CDR1 and CDR2: GTSNPN, SVGIG (reference sequence). CDR3 sequence (DNA): TGTGCCTGGAGTGTCCCGGGACCGTTCTCTGGAAACACCATATATTTT. It yields the protein CAWSVPGPFSGNTIYF.

V and J are TRBV19 and TRBJ1-6; TRBD1 agrees at 9 bases. The J segment lost 11 bases and the V segment lost 4 bases, leaving 3 bases of the junction unmatched. The length of the CDR3 is 13 residues. The V gene's germline CDR1 is LNHDA and CDR2 SQIVND (reference sequence). As DNA, the CDR3 is TGTGCCAGTAGTAAGGGACAGGGCGCACCCCTCCACTTT. Encoded protein: CASSKGQGAPLHF.

The chain employs TRBV30 and TRBJ2-2; the match to TRBD1 covers 9 bases. This CDR3 is 15 amino acids long. The germline V gene encodes CDR1 GTSNPN and CDR2 SVGIG (reference sequence). J was trimmed by 7 bases and V by 3 bases; bases with no gene match: 9. The CDR3 protein is CAWRAGTGFVGELFF. As DNA, the CDR3 is TGTGCCTGGAGGGCCGGGACAGGGTTTGTCGGGGAGCTGTTTTTT.

The chain couples TRBV12-3 or TRBV12-4 to TRBJ2-7; 7 bases align to TRBD2. J was trimmed by 6 bases and V by 7 bases; bases with no gene match: 15. The CDR3 has 15 residues. The CDR3 is CASTLGVAGVGEQYF. CDR3 coding DNA: TGTGCCAGCACCCTGGGAGTCGCGGGAGTCGGCGAGCAGTACTTC.

This clonotype was counted between two and nine times. The chain uses TRBV7-3 and TRBJ2-3; 7 positions match TRBD2. The germline V gene encodes CDR1 SGHTA and CDR2 FQGTGA. With 4 bases clipped from V and 8 bases from J, the junction kept 12 bases outside the gene matches. This CDR3 has 15 residues. CDR3 region: CASSSDGPRGGTQYF. CDR3 DNA sequence: TGTGCCAGCAGCTCCGATGGACCTCGCGGGGGTACGCAGTATTTT.